This T cell receptor (beta chain) was documented in a study of glioma-infiltrating T cells after dendritic cell vaccination. Whole-study context: The vaccine used monocyte-derived dendritic cells pulsed overnight with autologous tumor lysate. Patients received three intradermal dendritic cell vaccine injections at biweekly intervals.

Notes on the study in general: The cohort had few patients with full blood and tumor sets.

Germline V gene data show CDR1 as SGHTA and CDR2 as FQGNSA. Trimming at V came to 9 bases and at J to 0 bases, leaving 4 bases not matched to a gene. The length of the CDR3 is 13 residues. Sample time point: after dendritic cell vaccination, including at tumor progression/relapse. Amplification used 60 V beta primers and 13 J beta primers. Clones were sequenced by immunoSEQ multiplex PCR, and TCRdb holds only the in-frame ones, with some missing. The sample consists of roughly 80,000 clones, roughly 87% of them appearing once. This clone was seen just once. What it binds is unknown. The chain has TRBV7-2 and TRBJ1-2; 7 bases fit TRBD1. This specimen was blood, taken after dendritic cell vaccination. The clonotype originates from a human donor with glioblastoma. The CDR3 is CASNQGANYGYTF. The CDR3 nucleotides are TGTGCCAGTAATCAGGGGGCTAACTATGGCTACACCTTC.